A selection of T cell receptor beta chains follows, all from one sample in a study of cytomegalovirus exposure and HLA in healthy donors. Generated by immunoSEQ multiplex PCR, the TCRdb table keeps only in-frame clones and is missing some. The profile shows 60,000 to 70,000 clones, more than 70% of them singletons. The sample comprised PBMCs. The receptors come from a woman aged 40 to 55 in good health and CMV-seropositive. CDR3s include the opening cysteine and the closing phenylalanine or tryptophan. Each record gives: clone size, J gene, V gene, D gene, CDR3 protein, CDR3 DNA. The D gene is left open where the match is weak. Size tells how often a clone was seen (once, few, many) or the class of an expanded clone, and some rows leave it out.

>.|TRBJ1-1|TRBV7-8|.
CASSLTGLTEAFF
TGTGCCAGCAGCTTGACAGGTTTAACTGAAGCTTTCTTT
>.|TRBJ1-2|TRBV7-8|.
CASSMTGYGYTF
TGTGCCAGCAGCATGACGGGGTATGGCTACACCTTC
>.|TRBJ1-2|TRBV2|.
CASTVQGIITF
TGTGCCAGCACAGTACAGGGCATAATCACCTTC
>few|TRBJ2-3|TRBV7-8|.
CASSTTQADTQYF
TGTGCCAGCAGCACCACCCAGGCAGATACGCAGTATTTT
>.|TRBJ2-1|TRBV5-1|.
CASSLGGDSYNEQFF
TGCGCCAGCAGCTTGGGCGGGGACTCCTACAATGAGCAGTTCTTC
>.|TRBJ1-5|TRBV15|.
CATSRGRDSNQPQHF
TGTGCCACCAGCAGGGGGAGAGATAGCAATCAGCCCCAGCATTTT
>.|TRBJ2-4|TRBV5-4|.
CASSFVRGAKNIQYF
TGTGCCAGCAGCTTTGTAAGGGGAGCCAAAAACATTCAGTACTTC
>.|TRBJ1-3|TRBV19|.
CASSLRDNSGNTIYF
TGTGCCAGTAGTCTCCGGGACAACTCTGGAAACACCATATATTTT
>.|TRBJ1-3|TRBV7-9|.
CASSRQGNTIYF
TGTGCCAGCAGCCGACAGGGAAACACCATATATTTT
>.|TRBJ1-1|TRBV5-6|.
CASSTGLNTEAFF
TGTGCCAGCAGCACCGGACTCAACACTGAAGCTTTCTTT
>.|TRBJ2-7|TRBV6-5|TRBD1
CASSRGQGREQYF
TGTGCCAGCAGTCGGGGACAGGGGAGGGAGCAGTACTTC
>.|TRBJ1-1|TRBV30|.
CAWKGVSTEAFF
TGTGCCTGGAAAGGAGTAAGCACTGAAGCTTTCTTT
>.|TRBJ2-7|TRBV10-3|.
CAISDSSYEQYF
TGTGCCATCAGTGACAGTTCCTACGAGCAGTACTTC